The next 16 T cell receptor beta chains were all read from a single sample in a study of cytomegalovirus exposure and HLA in healthy donors. 13 Jbeta primers and 60 Vbeta primers were used for the PCR. Method: immunoSEQ multiplex PCR; TCRdb's copy keeps in-frame clones and lacks some. The sample contains 150,000 to 200,000 clones, about 13% of which appear only once. What was sequenced was PBMCs. Source of these receptors: a man aged 50 or older in good health and CMV-seropositive.

The genes are TRBV6-1 and TRBJ1-1; 7 bases agree with TRBD1. Germline V gene data show CDR1 as MNHNS and CDR2 as SASEGT. This CDR3 contains 11 residues. Trimming removed 4 bases from V and 10 bases from J; junction bases left unmatched: 3. CDR3 bases: TGTGCCAGCAGTGTAGACAGGGTAGCTTTCTTT. It codes for CASSVDRVAFF.

In its sample, this clone was seen a few times. The chain has TRBV18 and TRBJ1-2, with a tentative D call TRBD1 (6 bases). The CDR3 sequence is 13 residues long. The V and J ends lost 2 bases and 8 bases respectively, with 12 bases between them. Germline CDR1 reads KGHSH; CDR2 reads LQKENI. The CDR3 here is CASSPGYRDGYTF. CDR3 nucleotides: TGTGCCAGCTCACCAGGGTACAGGGACGGCTACACCTTC.

The chain is built from TRBV9 and TRBJ2-7; 10 positions match TRBD2. The CDR3 is 13 amino acids. Germline CDR1 reads SGDLS; CDR2 reads YYNGEE. The V segment lost 0 bases and the J segment 7 bases; nucleotides outside the gene matches: 1. As DNA, the CDR3 is TGTGCCAGCAGCGTAGAACTAGCGGGGGAGCAGTACTTC. It encodes CASSVELAGEQYF.

V usage is TRBV28 and J usage is TRBJ1-5; D gene unclear. CDR3 length equals 14 residues. The V gene's germline CDR1 is MDHEN and CDR2 SYDVKM. Deletions cut 5 bases from V and 6 bases from J, with 14 bases between. The CDR3 reads CASSAAGVFQPQHF. CDR3 DNA: TGTGCCAGCAGTGCGGCCGGGGTATTTCAGCCCCAGCATTTT.

Only a few counts were recorded for this clone. The chain has TRBV9 and TRBJ2-3; the match to TRBD1 covers 10 bases. Germline CDR1 is SGDLS and CDR2 is YYNGEE. V lost 4 bases and J lost 4; bases outside the gene matches: 6. The CDR3 consists of 15 residues. The DNA for the CDR3 is TGTGCCAGCAGCCCCCGACAGGGGGCGCCAGATACGCAGTATTTT. Protein product: CASSPRQGAPDTQYF.

The chain couples TRBV11-3 to TRBJ1-1; maybe TRBD1 (5 bases). Germline CDR1 and CDR2: SGHNT and YENEEA. V was cut by 8 bases and J by 0 bases, with 10 bases left in between. CDR3 length: 13 residues. CDR3 amino acids: CASAVRVNTEAFF. CDR3 DNA sequence: TGTGCCAGCGCGGTCAGGGTGAACACTGAAGCTTTCTTT.

The J gene is TRBJ2-5, the V gene TRBV30; the match to TRBD1 covers 7 bases. Trimming removed 3 bases from V and 1 base from J; junction bases left unmatched: 5. The CDR3 is 14 amino acids. Germline lookup yields CDR1 GTSNPN and CDR2 SVGIG (reference sequence). As DNA, the CDR3 is TGTGCCTGGAGGCTGGGGACAGTCCAAGAGACCCAGTACTTC. The encoded protein is CAWRLGTVQETQYF.

This clone was seen only a few times. This chain connects TRBV27 to TRBJ2-3; TRBD2 might be the D (5 bases). The CDR3 is made up of 14 amino acids. Germline assignment: CDR1 MNHEY and CDR2 SMNVEV (reference sequence). Trimming took off 6 bases at V and 5 bases at J, with 15 bases between the two ends. CDR3 nucleotides: TGTGCCAGCAGCCGGGATACTGCGGGAGATACGCAGTATTTT. Translation gives CASSRDTAGDTQYF.

The chain uses TRBV28 and TRBJ1-3; 7 nucleotides line up with TRBD1. The germline gives CDR1 MDHEN, CDR2 SYDVKM. V gave up 6 bases and J gave up 4 bases; unmatched junction bases: 12. The CDR3 is made up of 16 amino acids. CDR3 region: CASRADRALSGNTIYF. CDR3 sequence (DNA): TGTGCCAGCAGGGCCGACAGGGCGCTCTCCGGAAACACCATATATTTT.

The chain links TRBV7-6 to TRBJ2-7; D may be TRBD2 (5 bases). The V gene's germline CDR1 is SGHVS and CDR2 FNYEAQ. The CDR3 covers 13 residues. The V gene lost 1 base and the J gene lost 5 bases, with 9 bases spanning the gap. For the CDR3, the DNA is TGTGCCAGCAGCTTAGGAGGGTTGAACGAGCAGTACGTC. Protein sequence: CASSLGGLNEQYV.

This clone has just a few counts. This chain uses TRBV7-8 with TRBJ1-4; the D is unclear. This CDR3 contains 13 residues. Germline V gives CDR1 SGHVS, CDR2 FQNEAQ. V shed 4 bases and J shed 4 bases, with 7 bases lying between them. The CDR3 DNA sequence: TGTGCCAGCAGCTCGGGATTTAATGAAAAACTGTTTTTT. This gives the protein CASSSGFNEKLFF.

This chain uses TRBV6-5 with TRBJ2-1; maybe TRBD1 (6 bases). Between the trimmed V and J ends, which lost 7 bases and 5 bases, there was a span of 9 bases. Germline loops: CDR1 MNHEY, CDR2 SVGAGI. The CDR3 has 12 residues. CDR3 sequence: CASTGTHNEQFF. The CDR3 nucleotides read TGTGCCAGCACTGGGACACACAATGAGCAGTTCTTC.

The chain recombines TRBV2 with TRBJ2-5; D is perhaps TRBD2 (5 bases). This CDR3 comprises 12 residues. Germline CDR1 and CDR2: SNHLY and FYNNEI. Trimming left V 8 bases short and J 4 bases short, with 11 bases between. The CDR3 protein is CASRRAGETQYF. CDR3 sequence (DNA): TGTGCCAGCCGGCGGGCCGGAGAGACCCAGTACTTC.

The rearrangement links TRBV18 to TRBJ2-7; 10 bases line up with TRBD1. The length of the CDR3 is 15 residues. V was clipped by 6 bases and J by 3 bases; unmatched bases: 8. In germline, CDR1 is KGHSH, CDR2 LQKENI. CDR3 loop: CASSRPGQGFYEQYV. The CDR3 DNA reads TGTGCCAGCTCCCGCCCGGGACAGGGGTTCTACGAGCAGTACGTC.

This clone has just a few counts. The chain joins TRBV6-1 to TRBJ2-5; no definite D call. Germline CDR1 MNHNS, CDR2 SASEGT. The CDR3 sequence is 13 residues long. V lost 6 bases, J lost 5 bases, and 13 bases lay in between. The CDR3 region is CASSPGPFETQYF. In DNA, the CDR3 is TGTGCCAGCAGCCCGGGTCCCTTTGAGACCCAGTACTTC.

CDR3 region: CASSPDPRASRNSPLHF. The DNA of the CDR3 is TGTGCCAGCTCACCGGATCCCAGGGCTTCGCGAAATTCACCCCTCCACTTT. V usage is TRBV18 and J usage is TRBJ1-6; weak D call: TRBD1 (5 bases). Between the trimmed V and J ends, which lost 3 bases and 7 bases, there was a span of 19 bases. Germline V gene data show CDR1 as KGHSH and CDR2 as LQKENI. The CDR3 is 17 amino acids.